Listed below are T cell receptor beta chains from one sample, sequenced in a study of identical twins. TCRdb used MiXCR to reprocess the 5' RACE reads, holding one entry per CDR3 protein. The table records roughly 250,000 distinct CDR3 sequences, 11% to 15% of them present only once. Input material: memory (CD45RO+) T cells sorted from blood. All receptors come from a woman aged 18 to 35 in good health. Each CDR3 is given with its conserved first and last residue. Fields, in order: V gene, D gene, clone size, J gene, CDR3 DNA, CDR3 protein. A D gene is named only where the DNA matches it firmly. Clone size is not always given. Where it is, it says once, few, many or a class for expanded clones.

V gene: TRBV9; D gene: -; clone size: few; J gene: TRBJ2-3; CDR3 DNA: TGTGCCAGCAGCGAGGACGAGGGTGCCTACACAGATACGCAGTATTTT; CDR3 protein: CASSEDEGAYTDTQYF
V gene: TRBV20-1; D gene: TRBD2; clone size: few; J gene: TRBJ2-3; CDR3 DNA: TGCAGTGCCCCGACTAGCGGGAGGTCGGATACGCAGTATTTT; CDR3 protein: CSAPTSGRSDTQYF
V gene: TRBV5-5; D gene: TRBD1; clone size: few; J gene: TRBJ2-1; CDR3 DNA: TGTGCCAGCAGCATCACAGGGGGCGCTTACAATGAGCAGTTCTTC; CDR3 protein: CASSITGGAYNEQFF
V gene: TRBV25-1; D gene: TRBD2; clone size: few; J gene: TRBJ2-7; CDR3 DNA: TGTGCCAGCAGTGATGCGGGAGGTACCCACGAGCAGTACTTC; CDR3 protein: CASSDAGGTHEQYF
V gene: TRBV7-9; D gene: -; clone size: few; J gene: TRBJ2-1; CDR3 DNA: TGTGCCAGCAGCTTAGCGGGGGGGCCGTTCTTC; CDR3 protein: CASSLAGGPFF
V gene: TRBV29-1; D gene: TRBD1; clone size: medium-sized; J gene: TRBJ2-5; CDR3 DNA: TGCAGCACCAACAGGGGCCGCACGGGAGAGACCCAGTACTTC; CDR3 protein: CSTNRGRTGETQYF
V gene: TRBV5-1; D gene: -; clone size: few; J gene: TRBJ2-1; CDR3 DNA: TGCGCCAGCAGTATAGCGGACAGCTACAATGAGCAGTTCTTC; CDR3 protein: CASSIADSYNEQFF
V gene: TRBV7-6; D gene: TRBD2; clone size: -; J gene: TRBJ2-2; CDR3 DNA: TGTGCCAGCAGCTTAGGGCACATAAAGCGGGACCCCGCCGGGGAGCTGTTTTTT; CDR3 protein: CASSLGHIKRDPAGELFF
V gene: TRBV7-8; D gene: TRBD1; clone size: many; J gene: TRBJ1-1; CDR3 DNA: TGTGCCAGCAGCTTAGACGAGGGGGCGACTGAAGCTTTCTTT; CDR3 protein: CASSLDEGATEAFF
V gene: TRBV20-1; D gene: -; clone size: few; J gene: TRBJ2-3; CDR3 DNA: TGCAGTGCTAGAGAAGGGTTTGACCGTCGGGATACGCAGTATTTT; CDR3 protein: CSAREGFDRRDTQYF
V gene: TRBV4-2; D gene: TRBD1; clone size: -; J gene: TRBJ2-7; CDR3 DNA: TGTGCCATGGGCCCAGACAGGGGCGACGAGCAGTACTTC; CDR3 protein: CAMGPDRGDEQYF
V gene: TRBV30; D gene: -; clone size: -; J gene: TRBJ2-5; CDR3 DNA: TGTGCCTGGAGTGTGAGCGGCCAAGAGACCCAGTACTTC; CDR3 protein: CAWSVSGQETQYF
V gene: TRBV29-1; D gene: -; clone size: few; J gene: TRBJ1-2; CDR3 DNA: TGCAGCGCAGAAGGTTCCCACTATGGCTACACCTTC; CDR3 protein: CSAEGSHYGYTF
V gene: TRBV5-1; D gene: TRBD1; clone size: few; J gene: TRBJ2-5; CDR3 DNA: TGCGCCAGCAGCGGGGACAGGGCCCAAGAGACCCAGTACTTC; CDR3 protein: CASSGDRAQETQYF
V gene: TRBV4-3; D gene: TRBD2; clone size: -; J gene: TRBJ2-3; CDR3 DNA: TGCGCCAGCACCGCTAGCGGAGGTAGCACAGATACGCAGTATTTT; CDR3 protein: CASTASGGSTDTQYF
V gene: TRBV20-1; D gene: TRBD2; clone size: -; J gene: TRBJ2-3; CDR3 DNA: TGCAGTGCCGGGACTAGCGGGAGTGGGACAGATACGCAGTATTTT; CDR3 protein: CSAGTSGSGTDTQYF
V gene: TRBV20-1; D gene: -; clone size: -; J gene: TRBJ2-7; CDR3 DNA: TGCAGTGCTCTCGCCGCTCCCTACGAGCAGTACTTC; CDR3 protein: CSALAAPYEQYF
V gene: TRBV7-9; D gene: -; clone size: -; J gene: TRBJ2-7; CDR3 DNA: TGTGCCAGCAGCCCCCTAGGTATCGCCTACGAGCAGTACTTC; CDR3 protein: CASSPLGIAYEQYF
V gene: TRBV4-3; D gene: -; clone size: -; J gene: TRBJ2-7; CDR3 DNA: TGCGCCAGCAGCCGGGGGAGTGGGGAGGTCCACGAGCAGTACTTC; CDR3 protein: CASSRGSGEVHEQYF
V gene: TRBV20-1; D gene: -; clone size: few; J gene: TRBJ2-7; CDR3 DNA: TGCAGTGCCTACCGCCGGGACTTAAGTTCCTACGAGCAGTACTTC; CDR3 protein: CSAYRRDLSSYEQYF
V gene: TRBV4-3; D gene: TRBD1; clone size: -; J gene: TRBJ2-7; CDR3 DNA: TGCGCCAGCAGCCAAGGTGCCGGGACAGACAGCTCCTACGAGCAGTACTTC; CDR3 protein: CASSQGAGTDSSYEQYF
V gene: TRBV7-3; D gene: -; clone size: -; J gene: TRBJ2-3; CDR3 DNA: TGTGCCAGCAGCTTAACTAGCGGACACACAGATACGCAGTATTTT; CDR3 protein: CASSLTSGHTDTQYF
V gene: TRBV10-2; D gene: TRBD1; clone size: few; J gene: TRBJ1-1; CDR3 DNA: TGCGCCAGCAGTGAGCAACAGGGGTATGGCACTGAAGCTTTCTTT; CDR3 protein: CASSEQQGYGTEAFF
V gene: TRBV11-2; D gene: -; clone size: -; J gene: TRBJ1-3; CDR3 DNA: TGTGCCAGCAGCTTAGATCGTAAGGGACCTCAATTATATTTT; CDR3 protein: CASSLDRKGPQLYF
V gene: TRBV7-8; D gene: TRBD1; clone size: -; J gene: TRBJ2-5; CDR3 DNA: TGTGCCAGCACCGGACAGGGGTTGGGCCAAGAGACCCAGTACTTC; CDR3 protein: CASTGQGLGQETQYF
V gene: TRBV10-3; D gene: -; clone size: few; J gene: TRBJ1-3; CDR3 DNA: TGTGCCATCAGTGAGGGACGAGGGGGCTCTGGAAACACCATATATTTT; CDR3 protein: CAISEGRGGSGNTIYF
V gene: TRBV30; D gene: TRBD2; clone size: -; J gene: TRBJ2-3; CDR3 DNA: TGTGCCTGGAGACCGACTAGCGCAGATACGCAGTATTTT; CDR3 protein: CAWRPTSADTQYF
V gene: TRBV5-5; D gene: -; clone size: -; J gene: TRBJ2-3; CDR3 DNA: TGTGCCAGCATGGCCGACTGGGGCACAGATACGCAGTATTTT; CDR3 protein: CASMADWGTDTQYF
V gene: TRBV6-4; D gene: TRBD1; clone size: few; J gene: TRBJ2-1; CDR3 DNA: TGTGCCAGCAGTGCCAGGGACAGGGCCTACAATGAGCAGTTCTTC; CDR3 protein: CASSARDRAYNEQFF
V gene: TRBV6-5; D gene: -; clone size: few; J gene: TRBJ2-7; CDR3 DNA: TGTGCCAGCAGTTACTTCTCCTACGAGCAGTACTTC; CDR3 protein: CASSYFSYEQYF
V gene: TRBV6-5; D gene: TRBD1; clone size: -; J gene: TRBJ1-2; CDR3 DNA: TGTGCCAGCAGTTACGGGGGACAGGGGGAAGGCTACACCTTC; CDR3 protein: CASSYGGQGEGYTF
V gene: TRBV4-3; D gene: TRBD2; clone size: -; J gene: TRBJ2-1; CDR3 DNA: TGCGCCAGCAGCCAAGTTGGCGGGAGTCGCAATGAGCAGTTCTTC; CDR3 protein: CASSQVGGSRNEQFF
V gene: TRBV12-3/TRBV12-4; D gene: -; clone size: -; J gene: TRBJ2-1; CDR3 DNA: TGTGCCAGCGGGCGGGCGGGACCCTACTCTGGGGAGCAGTTCTTC; CDR3 protein: CASGRAGPYSGEQFF
V gene: TRBV11-3; D gene: TRBD1; clone size: many; J gene: TRBJ1-1; CDR3 DNA: TGTGCCAGCAGCCCCGGGACAGGGGGCTTCAGGGCTTTCTTT; CDR3 protein: CASSPGTGGFRAFF
V gene: TRBV2; D gene: -; clone size: many; J gene: TRBJ1-2; CDR3 DNA: TGTGCCAGCAGTCAGGACCGACTCTATGGCTACACCTTC; CDR3 protein: CASSQDRLYGYTF
V gene: TRBV20-1; D gene: TRBD2; clone size: few; J gene: TRBJ2-2; CDR3 DNA: TGCAGTGCACGGTCGAGCGGGAGCGCCGGGGAGCTGTTTTTT; CDR3 protein: CSARSSGSAGELFF
V gene: TRBV7-3; D gene: TRBD2; clone size: -; J gene: TRBJ2-2; CDR3 DNA: TGTGCCAGCAGCCCCCCGGGAGGGCTGAACACCGGGGAGCTGTTTTTT; CDR3 protein: CASSPPGGLNTGELFF